The clone carrying this T cell receptor beta chain was detected a few times. Antigen specificity is unknown. The data originate from a study of quantifying T cell responses using KT2 cells. About the study: Reverse transcription used primers in the TCR alpha and beta constant regions.

Each cDNA got a UMI-containing oligo ligated at its 3' end. First-round PCR used 3 to 4 cycles and beta primers RC1.1 and RC1.2 covering TRBC1 and TRBC2. MiXCR was run by TCRdb on the UMI-ligation and nested PCR reads, yielding one entry per CDR3 protein. The sample lists 60,000 or so distinct CDR3 sequences; approximately 13% were seen once. Study-wide points: Very high KT2 spike-in numbers caused saturation in KT2 sequence detection. Detection of KT2 sequences held at the lowest tested level, about one cell per 100,000 PBMC. Counts of KT2 alpha and beta sequences rose linearly with the number of KT2 cells added.

CDR3 length equals 16 residues. J was trimmed by 0 bases and V by 5 bases; bases with no gene match: 7. Germline CDR1 reads SEHNR; CDR2 reads FQNEAQ (reference sequence). Unfractionated PBMC were spiked with known numbers of KT2 clone cells. The TCR comes from a human donor. Input material: PBMCs spiked with cells of the T cell clone KT2. The chain links TRBV7-9 to TRBJ1-3; 7 positions agree with TRBD1. In DNA form, the CDR3 reads TGTGCCAGCAGCCCAAGGACAGGCCTCTCTGGAAACACCATATATTTT. Amino acids: CASSPRTGLSGNTIYF.